What follows are 12 T cell receptor beta chains derived from one specimen sequenced in a study of monozygotic twins with inflammatory bowel disease (dated by TCRdb to between 2019 and 2020). The library was prepared using 5' RACE. Sequencing was performed on an Illumina HiSeq 2500. With the reads reprocessed by TCRdb, a single entry stands for each CDR3 protein sequence and no DNA is reported. The sample's table lists a count of tens of thousands of distinct CDR3 sequences. The ten largest clones represent around 7.2% of the sample. The sequencing input was blood. The receptors derive from a human donor with ulcerative colitis or Crohn's disease, or a healthy co-twin of an affected twin (not recorded which).

The chain employs TRBV6-5 and TRBJ1-2; TCRdb returns TRBD1, unconfirmable since there is no DNA. The CDR3 is 14 amino acids. Germline CDR1 and CDR2: MNHEY and SVGAGI. CDR3 amino acids: CASSYNDAHYGYTF.

The gene calls are TRBV11-1 and TRBJ2-7; TCRdb's D call, TRBD1, is unchecked because there is no DNA. Per the germline V gene, CDR1 is SGHAT and CDR2 is FQDESV (reference sequence). The CDR3 length is 19 residues. This CDR3 reads CASSYSRYPIGGSTYEQYF.

The V gene is TRBV6-1, the J gene TRBJ2-5. The CDR3 length is 13 residues. Germline V CDR1 and CDR2: MNHNS, SASEGT. The CDR3 loop is CASSIGDQETQYF.

The chain joins TRBV5-1 to TRBJ1-2; as DNA is missing, the TRBD1 call by TCRdb cannot be tested. This CDR3 contains 22 residues. In germline, CDR1 is SGHRS, CDR2 YFSETQ. The CDR3 reads CASSWGPHWSGTARLTNYGYTF.

The J gene is TRBJ1-2, the V gene TRBV5-5; TCRdb's D gene call, TRBD1, goes unchecked for lack of DNA. Germline V gene sequence: CDR1 SGHKS, CDR2 YYEKEE (reference sequence). This CDR3 is built from 17 residues. This CDR3 is CASSLIGQAEGGYGYTF.

V and J are TRBV20-1 and TRBJ2-7. This CDR3 comprises 13 residues. Germline V gene sequence: CDR1 DFQATT, CDR2 SNEGSKA (reference sequence). The CDR3 loop is CSARAKTNYEQYF.

The chain is built from TRBV20-1 and TRBJ1-1. This CDR3 is 14 amino acids long. Germline CDR1 is DFQATT and CDR2 is SNEGSKA (reference sequence). The CDR3 loop is CSARDDGIGTEAFF.

This chain links TRBV2 with TRBJ1-5; TCRdb designates TRBD1, a call that cannot be tested without DNA. CDR3 size: 14 residues. CDR1 and CDR2 from the germline V gene are SNHLY and FYNNEI. The CDR3 sequence: CASRAGGAGQPQHF.

The chain has TRBV7-9 and TRBJ1-4. Germline V lookup: CDR1 SEHNR, CDR2 FQNEAQ (reference sequence). The CDR3 spans 15 residues. Here the CDR3 reads CASSSREVRDEKLFF.

The chain recombines TRBV11-2 with TRBJ2-4; no DNA is available, so the TRBD1 call from TCRdb remains unchecked. The CDR3 contains 14 residues. Germline CDR1 is SGHAT and CDR2 is FQNNGV. The CDR3 loop is CASSLLQGADIQYF.

The chain carries TRBV5-1 and TRBJ1-5. Per germline, CDR1 SGHRS and CDR2 YFSETQ. The CDR3 covers 12 residues. The CDR3 loop reads CARGCSNQPQHF. Drawing the rest from reference TRBV5-1 and TRBJ1-5, the complete variable domain is KAGVTQTPRYLIKTRGQQVTLSCSPISGHRSVSWYQQTPGQGLQFLFEYFSETQRNKGNFPGRFSGRQFSNSRSEMNVSTLELGDSALYLCARGCSNQPQHFGDGTRLSIL.

This chain links TRBV5-1 with TRBJ2-7. This CDR3 has 12 residues. CDR1 SGHRS and CDR2 YFSETQ come from the germline V gene. Here the CDR3 reads CASSRGSYEQYF.